Listed below are T cell receptor beta chains from one sample, sequenced in a study of T cell changes during pregnancy in multiple sclerosis. Some clones are missing from TCRdb's copy, which holds only in-frame ones; the method was immunoSEQ multiplex PCR. The sample shows tens of thousands of clones, 92% of them seen only once. Here the sequenced sample was peripheral blood, taken in the first trimester of pregnancy. These receptors all stem from a female donor in good health, enrolled as a control in a pregnancy study. Each CDR3 is given with its conserved first and last residue. Fields, in order: J gene, V gene, D gene, CDR3 protein, CDR3 DNA. The D gene is left open where the match is weak.

TRBJ2-4,TRBV6-6,.,CASKMTAGGGIQYF,TGTGCCAGCAAGATGACTGCCGGAGGTGGCATTCAGTACTTC
TRBJ2-2,TRBV28,TRBD1,CASSAYGQGGPTGELFF,TGTGCCAGCAGTGCCTATGGACAGGGGGGCCCCACCGGGGAGCTGTTTTTT
TRBJ2-5,TRBV5-1,.,CASTSRGQETQYF,TGCGCCAGCACTTCCAGGGGACAAGAGACCCAGTACTTC
TRBJ1-2,TRBV27,TRBD1,CASSYGQGAGGYTF,TGTGCCAGCAGTTACGGGCAGGGGGCGGGGGGCTACACCTTC
TRBJ2-6,TRBV2,TRBD1,CASRGTGNLPGANVLTF,TGTGCCAGCAGGGGGACAGGGAACTTGCCTGGGGCCAACGTCCTGACTTTC
TRBJ2-3,TRBV7-9,TRBD2,CASSPGPGLPYTDTQYF,TGTGCCAGCAGCCCCGGACCGGGACTACCATACACAGATACGCAGTATTTT
TRBJ2-1,TRBV11-2,.,CASSLSASSYNEQFF,TGTGCCAGCAGTCTCTCTGCGAGCTCCTACAATGAGCAGTTCTTC
TRBJ2-3,TRBV29-1,TRBD1,CSVVKTGTGLTDTQYF,TGCAGCGTTGTTAAAACCGGGACAGGACTAACAGATACGCAGTATTTT
TRBJ2-5,TRBV25-1,.,CASSEGAQETQYF,TGTGCCAGCAGTGAGGGGGCGCAAGAGACCCAGTACTTC
TRBJ1-5,TRBV5-1,TRBD1,CASSQVPGGNQPQHF,TGCGCCAGCAGCCAGGTACCAGGGGGAAATCAGCCCCAGCATTTT
TRBJ1-1,TRBV28,.,CATRRRGNTEAFF,TGTGCCACCCGCCGCCGGGGGAACACTGAAGCTTTCTTT
TRBJ1-1,TRBV9,.,CASSPRSGNTEAFF,TGTGCCAGCAGCCCTCGCTCGGGGAACACTGAAGCTTTCTTT
TRBJ2-2,TRBV2,TRBD1,CASSGQGVSTGELFF,TGTGCCAGCTCAGGGCAGGGGGTTTCCACCGGGGAGCTGTTTTTT